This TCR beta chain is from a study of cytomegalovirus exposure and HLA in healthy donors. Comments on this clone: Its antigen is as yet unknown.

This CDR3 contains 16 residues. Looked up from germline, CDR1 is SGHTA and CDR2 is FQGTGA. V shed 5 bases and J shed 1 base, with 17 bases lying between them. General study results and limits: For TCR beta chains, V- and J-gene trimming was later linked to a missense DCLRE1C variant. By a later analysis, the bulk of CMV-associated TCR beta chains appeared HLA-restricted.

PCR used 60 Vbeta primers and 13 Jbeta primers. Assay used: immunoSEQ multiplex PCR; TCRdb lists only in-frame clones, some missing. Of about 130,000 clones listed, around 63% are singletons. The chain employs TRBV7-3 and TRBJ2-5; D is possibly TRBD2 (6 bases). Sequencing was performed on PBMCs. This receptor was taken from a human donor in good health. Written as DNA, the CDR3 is TGTGCCAGCAGCCTGGGCTTGGGGGGAACCCAAGAGACCCAGTACTTC. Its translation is CASSLGLGGTQETQYF.